The TCR beta chain under discussion was sequenced for a study of Ad26.COV2.S vaccination and SARS-CoV-2 variants. Overall study: Intramuscular Ad26.COV2.S at 5x10^10 or 1x10^11 viral particles. Regarding the study as a whole: Individuals receiving vaccine had higher spike-specific TCR breadth than placebo recipients did. Post-vaccination breadth of spike-specific CD8+ and CD4+ T cell responses was reportedly substantial.

This clone came up once. Its antigen is not known. Regarding treatment: about 20 received Ad26.COV2.S at low or high dose, single or two shots; several received placebo; per-sample allocation not given. After the first vaccine or placebo injection, samples were drawn on day 63. Based in Boston, the donor was an adult of 18-55 years. Produced via immunoSEQ multiplex PCR; TCRdb's table is partial and in-frame only. Here the sample spans about 480,000 clones, around 90% being singletons. Germline V gene lookup returns CDR1 LNHNV and CDR2 YYDKDF (reference sequence). The CDR3 is 16 amino acids. The J segment lost 5 bases and the V segment lost 2 bases, leaving 9 bases of the junction unmatched.

Here the sequenced sample was peripheral blood, taken in a trial of Ad26.COV2.S vaccine versus placebo. This clonotype was sampled from a person aged 18-60 years who received the Ad26.COV2.S COVID-19 vaccine or a placebo. The chain links TRBV15 to TRBJ2-7; TRBD1 agrees at 10 bases. The CDR3 is CATSRWPGQGFDEQYF. The CDR3 nucleotides read TGTGCCACCAGCAGATGGCCGGGACAGGGGTTCGACGAGCAGTACTTC. Together with reference TRBV15 and TRBJ2-7, the CDR3 gives the full variable domain: DAMVIQNPRYQVTQFGKPVTLSCSQTLNHNVMYWYQQKSSQAPKLLFHYYDKDFNNEADTPDNFQSRRPNTSFCFLDIRSPGLGDTAMYLCATSRWPGQGFDEQYFGPGTRLTVT.